Described below is a single T cell receptor (beta chain) sequence and its context. The junction and the germline gene differ at one end; a read error may be behind it. The repertoire was sequenced with immunoSEQ multiplex PCR; TCRdb's copy has only in-frame clones and lacks some. The sample has under 250,000 clones; around 88% are singletons. This sample is drawn from a study of blood T cell repertoires in COVID-19. CDR1 LGHNA and CDR2 YSLEER come from the germline V gene. CDR3 length: 13 residues. The clonotype originates from a man over 45 with active or convalescent COVID-19. The rearrangement links TRBV4-3 to TRBJ2-3, with 9 bases matching TRBD2. The sample comprised peripheral blood. This CDR3 reads CASSPNPSGAKDF. CDR3 sequence (DNA): TGCGCCAGCAGCCCTAACCCTAGCGGGGCCAAGGATTTT.